Each of the 27 T cell receptor beta chains below was sequenced from the same sample in a study of cytomegalovirus exposure and HLA in healthy donors. Profiling relied on immunoSEQ multiplex PCR, and the TCRdb table lists in-frame clones only, not all of them. The table shows 130,000 to 150,000 clones, with 85% to 90% occurring only once. The specimen was PBMCs. These receptors originate from a woman aged 18-30 years in good health and CMV-seropositive.

The CDR3 is CASSEWEAQFF. CDR3 nucleotide sequence: TGTGCCAGCAGTGAGTGGGAGGCGCAGTTCTTC. This rearrangement joins TRBV6-1 to TRBJ2-1; weak D call: TRBD2 (6 bases). CDR1 is MNHNS, CDR2 SASEGT, per germline. CDR3 size: 11 residues. V was clipped by 3 bases and J by 12 bases, with 9 bases between them.

This chain connects TRBV28 to TRBJ1-1, with a weak D call TRBD1 (5 bases). Per germline, CDR1 MDHEN and CDR2 SYDVKM. Trimming took 5 bases from V and 6 from J, leaving 16 bases between them. There are 14 residues in the CDR3. Here the CDR3 reads CASSASGGFPEAFF. DNA of the CDR3: TGTGCCAGCAGTGCGTCCGGGGGATTCCCTGAAGCTTTCTTT.

The gene calls are TRBV27 and TRBJ2-7, with a possible D match to TRBD2 (6 bases). Per germline, CDR1 MNHEY and CDR2 SMNVEV (reference sequence). The CDR3 totals 14 residues. V lost 5 bases and J lost 4, with 15 bases in between. This CDR3 is CASSTGLPLYEQYF. The CDR3 coding sequence is TGTGCCAGCAGTACGGGACTCCCTCTGTACGAGCAGTACTTC.

This clone was detected only once. The chain carries TRBV19 and TRBJ2-4, with 8 bases that match TRBD1. J lost 4 bases, V lost 7 bases, and 3 bases had no gene match. CDR1 LNHDA and CDR2 SQIVND come from the germline V gene (reference sequence). The CDR3 runs 13 residues. CDR3 region: CASKRQGKNIQYF. CDR3 nucleotides: TGTGCCAGTAAACGACAGGGGAAAAACATTCAGTACTTC.

This clone turned up a few times. The genes are TRBV5-1 and TRBJ2-3, with TRBD2 identical over 14 bases. The length of the CDR3 is 16 residues. The germline V gene has CDR1 SGHRS and CDR2 YFSETQ. J gave up 4 bases and V 4 bases, and 5 bases lay outside the gene matches. The CDR3: CASSMGLAGDADTQYF. CDR3 coding DNA: TGCGCCAGCAGCATGGGACTAGCGGGAGACGCAGATACGCAGTATTTT.

CDR3 nucleotides: TGCGCCAGCAGCTTGGGTCTGGTAGCGGGAGCGGGTGAGCAGTTCTTC. Translating gives CASSLGLVAGAGEQFF. The chain joins TRBV5-1 to TRBJ2-1; 9 nucleotides align to TRBD2. This CDR3 spans 16 amino acids. Trimming took 0 bases from V and 9 from J; bases not matched to a gene: 10. From germline, CDR1 is SGHRS and CDR2 YFSETQ.

This rearrangement joins TRBV19 to TRBJ1-1; D is undetermined. The CDR3 is made up of 13 amino acids. V was shortened by 7 bases and J by 1 base, with 10 bases between the two germline ends. CDR1 and CDR2 from the germline V gene are LNHDA and SQIVND (reference sequence). In DNA form, the CDR3 reads TGTGCCAGTAAGGAGGACGGGAACACTGAAGCTTTCTTT. Its protein product is CASKEDGNTEAFF.

V gene TRBV9 combines with J gene TRBJ1-1; 7 nucleotides match TRBD1. The CDR3 is made up of 17 amino acids. V gave up 0 bases and J gave up 1 base; unmatched junction bases: 9. Germline assignment: CDR1 SGDLS and CDR2 YYNGEE. This CDR3 is CASSVVPDRMTNTEAFF. The DNA for the CDR3 is TGTGCCAGCAGCGTAGTTCCGGACAGGATGACGAACACTGAAGCTTTCTTT.

The V gene is TRBV4-2, the J gene TRBJ2-3; D not certain. The CDR3 contains 15 residues. V was pared by 0 bases and J by 5 bases, with 12 bases between. Germline V gene data show CDR1 as LGHNA and CDR2 as YNFKEQ. CDR3 coding DNA: TGTGCCAGCAGCCAAGATCGCGGCGCGGTAGATACGCAGTATTTT. Protein product: CASSQDRGAVDTQYF.

This chain connects TRBV5-1 to TRBJ1-1; 9 bases map to TRBD1. The CDR3 extends over 15 amino acids. J was trimmed by 4 bases and V by 3 bases; bases with no gene match: 7. The germline gives CDR1 SGHRS, CDR2 YFSETQ. This chain's CDR3 is CASSSTGGKSTEAFF. In DNA form, the CDR3 reads TGCGCCAGCAGCTCGACAGGGGGGAAAAGCACTGAAGCTTTCTTT.

The chain employs TRBV6-6 and TRBJ1-2, with TRBD1 identical over 9 bases. The CDR3 is made up of 13 amino acids. Germline loops: CDR1 MNHNY, CDR2 SVGAGI (reference sequence). The V and J ends lost 6 bases and 8 bases, in that order; junction bases with no gene match: 7. The chain's CDR3 is CASSPQGARGYTF. The CDR3, as DNA: TGTGCCAGCAGCCCACAGGGGGCGAGAGGCTACACCTTC.

V usage is TRBV5-1 and J usage is TRBJ1-6; TRBD1 aligns across 7 bases. Germline CDR1 reads SGHRS; CDR2 reads YFSETQ. V shed 0 bases and J 7 bases; nucleotides not matched to a gene: 4. The CDR3 contains 15 residues. CDR3 sequence: CASSLDLTGNSPLHF. Here the CDR3 DNA reads TGCGCCAGCAGCTTGGACTTGACAGGGAATTCACCCCTCCACTTT.

This chain links TRBV7-2 with TRBJ1-2; 9 nucleotides line up with TRBD1. The CDR3 length is 14 residues. Trimming at V came to 5 bases and at J to 8 bases, leaving 9 bases not matched to a gene. The germline V gene encodes CDR1 SGHTA and CDR2 FQGNSA. The CDR3 here is CASSIRDRDLGYTF. The CDR3 DNA follows: TGTGCCAGCAGCATCCGGGACAGGGACCTGGGCTACACCTTC. The variable domain in full, completed from reference TRBV7-2 and TRBJ1-2, reads GAGVSQSPSNKVTEKGKDVELRCDPISGHTALYWYRQSLGQGLEFLIYFQGNSAPDKSGLPSDRFSAERTGGSVSTLTIQRTQQEDSAVYLCASSIRDRDLGYTFGSGTRLTVV.

In regard to this clone: This sample includes further DNA sequences coding for the same CDR3. The chain combines TRBV27 with TRBJ1-6; weak D call: TRBD1 (6 bases). Trimming cost V 2 bases and J 5 bases, with 10 bases left between them. Germline V gives CDR1 MNHEY, CDR2 SMNVEV (reference sequence). The CDR3 contains 15 residues. CDR3 nucleotide sequence: TGTGCCAGCAGTTTAAGAGGGGGTAATAATTCACCCCTCCACTTT. It encodes CASSLRGGNNSPLHF.

The chain combines TRBV27 with TRBJ2-7, with 7 bases fitting TRBD2. The CDR3 consists of 15 residues. Trimming took 4 bases from V and 5 from J; bases not matched to a gene: 11. From germline, CDR1 is MNHEY and CDR2 SMNVEV (reference sequence). DNA for the CDR3: TGTGCCAGCAGTTCAGGACTAGTCCCGAGGGACGAGCAGTACTTC. It is translated as CASSSGLVPRDEQYF.

This clone was seen more than once but under ten times. J is TRBJ1-2 and V is TRBV10-3, with D perhaps matching TRBD1 (6 bases). The CDR3 totals 16 residues. The V gene's germline CDR1 is ENHRY and CDR2 SYGVKD. Trimming removed 4 bases from V and 6 bases from J, with 21 bases in between. Written as DNA, the CDR3 is TGTGCCATCAGTGGGCACTTCCGGGACACGAGGAATGGCTACACCTTC. Residues: CAISGHFRDTRNGYTF.

The J gene is TRBJ2-3, the V gene TRBV28; 10 bases fit TRBD2. CDR1 and CDR2 from the germline V gene are MDHEN and SYDVKM. The CDR3 contains 15 residues. With V trimmed by 10 bases and J by 0 bases, 7 bases remained unmatched. In nucleotides, the CDR3 is TGTGCCACCCAAGGACTAGCGGCTAGCACAGATACGCAGTATTTT. Protein sequence: CATQGLAASTDTQYF.

CDR3 amino acids: CASSLRLAGGPRASQYF. In DNA form, the CDR3 reads TGCGCCAGCAGCTTGAGGCTAGCGGGGGGGCCGCGGGCTTCGCAGTATTTT. The chain joins TRBV5-1 to TRBJ2-3; 12 bases match TRBD2. Germline CDR1 SGHRS, CDR2 YFSETQ. V gave up 1 base and J gave up 10 bases; unmatched junction bases: 13. The CDR3 extends over 17 amino acids.

This chain joins TRBV28 and TRBJ1-5; possible D gene TRBD1, 5 bases. Germline V gene sequence: CDR1 MDHEN, CDR2 SYDVKM. The CDR3 contains 14 residues. Deletions cut 3 bases from V and 8 bases from J, with 14 bases between. CDR3 sequence: CASSFGGGKKPQHF. CDR3 DNA sequence: TGTGCCAGCAGTTTTGGGGGGGGGAAGAAGCCCCAGCATTTT.

In its sample, this clone was seen a few times. This rearrangement joins TRBV27 to TRBJ1-1; no clear D. This CDR3 region has 13 residues. Germline CDR1 and CDR2: MNHEY and SMNVEV (reference sequence). Trimming left V 6 bases short and J 3 bases short, with 11 bases between. Here the CDR3 reads CASSPTTYTEAFF. The CDR3 bases are TGTGCCAGCAGCCCGACTACCTACACTGAAGCTTTCTTT.

The rearrangement links TRBV6-1 to TRBJ1-4, with a possible D match to TRBD1 (5 bases). This CDR3 has 17 amino acids. Germline CDR1 reads MNHNS; CDR2 reads SASEGT. The V end lost 2 bases, the J end lost 2 bases, and 15 bases lay between the germline ends. The DNA of the CDR3 is TGTGCCAGCAGTGAACGAGCGGGGGTTTTTACTAATGAAAAACTGTTTTTT. Its protein is CASSERAGVFTNEKLFF.

This chain joins TRBV27 and TRBJ2-2, with 15 bases aligning to TRBD2. The CDR3 extends over 16 amino acids. Germline CDR1 MNHEY, CDR2 SMNVEV (reference sequence). Trimming cost V 6 bases and J 5 bases; bases outside gene matches: 4. DNA of the CDR3: TGTGCCAGCAGGGCTGGACTAGCGGGGGGGACCGGGGAGCTGTTTTTT. Translation gives CASRAGLAGGTGELFF.

V and J are TRBV4-1 and TRBJ2-1, with D unclear. V lost 1 base, J lost 9 bases, and 16 bases lay in between. Germline V lookup: CDR1 MGHRA, CDR2 YSYEKL. This CDR3 contains 15 residues. The CDR3 reads CASSQGGQPPGEQFF. The CDR3 coding sequence is TGCGCCAGCAGCCAAGGAGGCCAGCCGCCGGGTGAGCAGTTCTTC.

In this sample, this clone turned up once. The rearrangement joins TRBV28 to TRBJ2-7; D might be TRBD2 (6 bases). The germline V gene encodes CDR1 MDHEN and CDR2 SYDVKM. The CDR3 covers 13 residues. V dropped 8 bases and J dropped 0 bases, with 11 bases sitting between them. The CDR3, as DNA: TGTGCCAGCCGGGGGTCCAGCTCCTACGAGCAGTACTTC. It yields the protein CASRGSSSYEQYF.

The CDR3: CASRRQGIGNQPQHF. CDR3 DNA: TGTGCCAGCAGGCGCCAGGGAATTGGTAATCAGCCCCAGCATTTT. The rearrangement links TRBV6-5 to TRBJ1-5; a weak D match, TRBD1 (5 bases). The CDR3 is 15 residues long. V lost 6 bases and J 4 bases, leaving 16 bases between the germline ends. The germline V gene encodes CDR1 MNHEY and CDR2 SVGAGI.

The chain joins TRBV4-2 to TRBJ2-5, with TRBD2 matching 8 bases. Trimming cost V 6 bases and J 6 bases; bases outside gene matches: 9. The germline V gene encodes CDR1 LGHNA and CDR2 YNFKEQ. The CDR3 loop spans 14 amino acids. This CDR3 is CASSPNLAGQTQYF. CDR3 sequence (DNA): TGTGCCAGCAGTCCTAATCTAGCGGGTCAGACCCAGTACTTC.

This CDR3 is CASSPRQDYYGYTF. CDR3 nucleotide sequence: TGTGCCAGCTCACCGAGACAGGACTACTATGGCTACACCTTC. V is TRBV18 and J is TRBJ1-2; a possible D gene is TRBD1 (6 bases). Germline CDR1 reads KGHSH; CDR2 reads LQKENI. The CDR3 length is 14 residues. Trimming stripped 3 bases from V and 3 bases from J, with 11 bases between.